This T cell receptor (beta chain) is from a study of shared clonotypes between healthy human individuals. Study-wide context: Samples came from a couple of female and a few male donors aged 18 to 49.

CD45RO-negative cells were positively selected for CCR7, leaving out terminally differentiated effector memory CD45RA+ cells. The CDR3 is 15 amino acids. The V gene's germline CDR1 is MNHEY and CDR2 SMNVEV (reference sequence). J was trimmed by 3 bases and V by 5 bases; bases with no gene match: 5. Study observations and caveats: Clonotype sharing among donors, it was expected, would be affected by sequencing depth. Compared with clonotypes that all four donors shared, non-shared clonotypes had lower generation probabilities.

Libraries were prepared by immunoSEQ multiplex PCR; TCRdb keeps only in-frame clonotypes and omits some of them. The sample yields around 2,000,000 clones, roughly 95% seen once. Concerning this clone itself: Its cognate antigen is unknown.

The source material was naive CD8+ T cells sorted from blood. This clonotype was sampled from a man in his late teens or twenties in good health. The rearrangement links TRBV27 to TRBJ2-3, with 10 positions matching TRBD2. The DNA for the CDR3 is TGTGCCAGCAGTCCCCTAGCGGGGGTGACAGATACGCAGTATTTT. Protein: CASSPLAGVTDTQYF.